The T cell receptor beta chain described here comes from a study of circulating CD8 cells and anti-PD-1 response in melanoma. In the study overall: Patients received intravenous nivolumab, 3 mg/kg, every 2 weeks.

Using about 15 ng of total RNA, TCR libraries were made with the QIAseq Immune Repertoire TCR panel. TCRdb processed the reads anew with MiXCR; each CDR3 protein has one entry. The data show around 400 distinct CDR3 sequences, roughly 16% seen once. Sorting of live CD3+CD8+TCRalphabeta+ cells by PD-1 and/or TIGIT gave four subsets. This clonotype is termed large (0.1 to 1%). Its antigen remains unknown. Points from the study as a whole: Some patients were treatment-naive; others were previously treated. TIGIT repertoires were least diverse, DNEG repertoires most diverse.

This receptor was identified in a human donor with melanoma. The donor label of this sample is uncertain. Some clones in this sample may be carry-over from other donors' samples. This specimen was CD8+ T cells from PBMCs, taken at baseline or after one month of anti-PD-1 therapy (not recorded which).

This CDR3 reads CASKIEGTNTEAFF. The DNA of the CDR3 is TGTGCCAGCAAGATTGAAGGGACCAACACTGAAGCTTTCTTT. The V and J genes are TRBV7-2 and TRBJ1-1, with D perhaps matching TRBD1 (5 bases). Trimming shortened V by 7 bases and J by 2 bases, and 14 bases separated the two germline ends. CDR1 SGHTA and CDR2 FQGNSA come from the germline V gene. The length of the CDR3 is 14 residues.